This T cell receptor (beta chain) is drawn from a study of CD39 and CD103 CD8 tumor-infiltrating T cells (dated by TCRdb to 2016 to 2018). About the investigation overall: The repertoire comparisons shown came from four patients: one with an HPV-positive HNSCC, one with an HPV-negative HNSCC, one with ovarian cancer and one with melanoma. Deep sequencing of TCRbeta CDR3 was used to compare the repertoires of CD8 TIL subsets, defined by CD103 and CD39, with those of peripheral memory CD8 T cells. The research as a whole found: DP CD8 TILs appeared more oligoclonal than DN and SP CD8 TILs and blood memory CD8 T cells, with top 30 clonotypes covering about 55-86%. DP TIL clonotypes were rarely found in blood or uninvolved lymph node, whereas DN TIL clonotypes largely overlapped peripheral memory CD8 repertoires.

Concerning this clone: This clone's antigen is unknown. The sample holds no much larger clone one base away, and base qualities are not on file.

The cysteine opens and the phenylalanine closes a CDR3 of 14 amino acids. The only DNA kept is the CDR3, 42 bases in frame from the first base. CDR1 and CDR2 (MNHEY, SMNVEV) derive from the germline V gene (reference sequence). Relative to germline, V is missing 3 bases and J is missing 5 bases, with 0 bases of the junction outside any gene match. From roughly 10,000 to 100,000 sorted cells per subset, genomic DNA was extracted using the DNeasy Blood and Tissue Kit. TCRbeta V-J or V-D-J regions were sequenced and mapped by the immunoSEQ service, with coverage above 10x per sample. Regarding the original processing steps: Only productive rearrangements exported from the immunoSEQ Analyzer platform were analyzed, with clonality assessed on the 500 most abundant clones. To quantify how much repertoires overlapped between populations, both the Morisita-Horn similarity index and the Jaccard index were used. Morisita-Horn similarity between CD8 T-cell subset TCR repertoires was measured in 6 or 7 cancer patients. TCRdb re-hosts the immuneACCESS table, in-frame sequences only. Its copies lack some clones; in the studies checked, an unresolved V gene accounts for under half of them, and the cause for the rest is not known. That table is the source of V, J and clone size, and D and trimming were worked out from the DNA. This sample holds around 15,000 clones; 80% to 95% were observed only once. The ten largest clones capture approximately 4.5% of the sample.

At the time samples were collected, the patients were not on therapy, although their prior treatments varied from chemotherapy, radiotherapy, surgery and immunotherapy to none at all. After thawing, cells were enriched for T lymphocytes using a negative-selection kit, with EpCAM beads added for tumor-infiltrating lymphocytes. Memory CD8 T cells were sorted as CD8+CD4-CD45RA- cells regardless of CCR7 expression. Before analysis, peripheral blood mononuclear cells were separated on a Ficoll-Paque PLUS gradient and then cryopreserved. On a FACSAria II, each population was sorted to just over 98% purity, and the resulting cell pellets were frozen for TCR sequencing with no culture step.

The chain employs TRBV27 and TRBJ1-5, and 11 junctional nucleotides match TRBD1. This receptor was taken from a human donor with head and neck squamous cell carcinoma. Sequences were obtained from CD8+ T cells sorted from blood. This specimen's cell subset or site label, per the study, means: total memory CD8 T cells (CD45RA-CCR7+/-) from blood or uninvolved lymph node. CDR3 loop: CASSLDRGHQPQHF. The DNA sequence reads TGTGCCAGCAGTTTGGACAGGGGGCATCAGCCCCAGCATTTT.